Presented here are 4 T cell receptor beta chains from one specimen sequenced in a study of OX40 agonist ivuxolimab in advanced cancers. Data came from immunoSEQ multiplex PCR; TCRdb stores just in-frame clones and leaves some out. The sample consists of about 59,000 clones, 90% to 95% of them appearing once. This sample comprised CD4+ or CD8+ T cells sorted from blood, obtained in a trial of the OX40 agonist ivuxolimab. The receptors come from an adult with an advanced solid tumor such as melanoma, head and neck, liver or kidney cancer.

Of note for this clone: Other DNA sequences of this sample code for an identical CDR3. V gene TRBV9 combines with J gene TRBJ2-1; D is undetermined. In germline, CDR1 is SGDLS, CDR2 YYNGEE. Trimming removed 0 bases at V and 0 bases at J, with 7 bases between. This CDR3 spans 15 amino acids. CDR3 in DNA: TGTGCCAGCAGCGTAGGAAGGAGCTCCTACAATGAGCAGTTCTTC. Translation: CASSVGRSSYNEQFF.

Only one count was recorded for this clone. CDR3 coding DNA: TGTGCCAGCAGCGCCGCTTTGGCAGAGACCCAGTACTTC. Protein product: CASSAALAETQYF. This chain connects TRBV9 to TRBJ2-5; no definite D call. Looked up from germline, CDR1 is SGDLS and CDR2 is YYNGEE. This CDR3 is 13 amino acids long. V shed 3 bases and J shed 4 bases, with 10 bases lying between them.

J is TRBJ2-5 and V is TRBV11-2; 14 bases map to TRBD2. CDR1 and CDR2 (germline): SGHAT, FQNNGV. Trimming cost V 10 bases and J 7 bases; bases outside gene matches: 8. This CDR3 has 14 amino acids. The DNA for the CDR3 is TGTGCCACCACGACTAGCGGGAGGGCCGCGACCCAGTACTTC. This encodes CATTTSGRAATQYF. The variable domain in full, completed from reference TRBV11-2 and TRBJ2-5, reads EAGVAQSPRYKIIEKRQSVAFWCNPISGHATLYWYQQILGQGPKLLIQFQNNGVVDDSQLPKDRFSAERLKGVDSTLKIQPAKLEDSAVYLCATTTSGRAATQYFGPGTRLLVL.

The rearrangement uses TRBV19 and TRBJ1-1, with 7 bases that match TRBD1. Germline V CDR1 and CDR2: LNHDA, SQIVND (reference sequence). The CDR3 runs 12 residues. J lost 5 bases, V lost 8 bases, and 5 bases had no gene match. CDR3 loop: CASGQGGTEAFF. CDR3 nucleotides: TGTGCCAGTGGGCAGGGGGGTACTGAAGCTTTCTTT.